This T cell receptor beta chain was captured in a study of blood T cell repertoires in COVID-19. Turning to the study itself: PBMCs, B-cell-depleted T cells, or T cells provided the cDNA or gDNA that made up the material.

As handled by the study authors: The authors estimated nucleated cell counts from reference gene primer amplification. TCRdb's table, derived via immunoSEQ multiplex PCR, lists solely in-frame clones and lacks some. D and trimming were read from the DNA, whereas the V and J calls and clone size are those reported in that table. The sample has around 200,000 clones, about nine tenths seen once. Trimming took off 4 bases at V and 3 bases at J, with 10 bases between the two ends. Per the germline V gene, CDR1 is SEHNR and CDR2 is FQNEAQ (reference sequence). The CDR3 totals 14 residues. Sequenced sample: peripheral blood. The receptor was isolated from a woman between 50 and 59 years old with acute or convalescent COVID-19. The chain joins TRBV7-9 to TRBJ1-5; D may be TRBD1 (5 bases). The CDR3 DNA reads as TGTGCCAGCAGCTCGACAGCGTTCAATCAGCCCCAGCATTTT. Protein sequence: CASSSTAFNQPQHF.